The 27 T cell receptor beta chains presented below share a single source sample, sequenced in a study of beta chain features in type 1 diabetes listed by TCRdb under 2018. Library preparation employed the immunoSEQ multiplex PCR assay. The High Capacity cDNA Reverse Transcription Kit was used to reverse transcribe all of the isolated RNA, meaning that expressed TCRB transcripts were what got sequenced. In its TCRdb copy, this immuneACCESS table keeps in-frame sequences only and misses some clones. Where compared with another copy, unresolved V genes explain less than half of these, and the others have no known cause. The sample table shows roughly 170,000 clones, and about 13% are seen once. The ten largest clones capture roughly 0.6% of the sample. Sequencing was done on a sample of central memory CD4+ T cells from blood. These receptors originate from a young woman in good health.

This clone was seen a handful of times. This rearrangement joins TRBV15 to TRBJ1-4; D is ambiguous. This CDR3 comprises 13 residues. CDR1 is LNHNV and CDR2 is YYDKDF in the germline V gene (reference sequence). Trimming left V 3 bases short and J 5 bases short, with 7 bases between. CDR3: CATSSGTNEKLFF. For the CDR3, the DNA is TGTGCCACCAGCAGCGGTACCAATGAAAAACTGTTTTTT.

This sequence joins TRBV5-1 and TRBJ2-2; 10 positions agree with TRBD2. The germline V gene encodes CDR1 SGHRS and CDR2 YFSETQ. This CDR3 region has 17 residues. The J segment lost 0 bases and the V segment lost 4 bases, leaving 6 bases of the junction unmatched. CDR3 loop: CASSPLAGFANTGELFF. CDR3 in DNA: TGCGCCAGCAGCCCACTAGCGGGATTCGCGAACACCGGGGAGCTGTTTTTT.

The chain uses TRBV6-6 and TRBJ2-7; no reliable D call. Per germline, CDR1 MNHNY and CDR2 SVGAGI (reference sequence). Trimming stripped 3 bases from V and 5 bases from J, with 11 bases between. This CDR3 contains 13 residues. CDR3 loop: CASSYRDNDEQYF. The DNA for the CDR3 is TGTGCCAGCAGTTATCGAGACAACGACGAGCAGTACTTC.

J is TRBJ2-3 and V is TRBV19; D call uncertain. Germline loops: CDR1 LNHDA, CDR2 SQIVND (reference sequence). V shed 4 bases and J shed 6 bases, with 11 bases lying between them. This CDR3 is 13 amino acids long. This chain's CDR3 is CASSTRSSDTQYF. CDR3 in DNA: TGTGCCAGTAGTACTAGATCGTCTGATACGCAGTATTTT.

The chain is built from TRBV2 and TRBJ1-2, with D possibly TRBD1 on 6 matching bases. Germline lookup yields CDR1 SNHLY and CDR2 FYNNEI. Trimming pared 6 bases from V and 7 bases from J, leaving 12 bases between. The CDR3 consists of 12 residues. The CDR3 loop reads CASRQGSSGYTF. In DNA form, the CDR3 reads TGTGCCAGCAGACAGGGTTCCTCTGGCTACACCTTC.

V and J are TRBV2 and TRBJ2-1; no clear D. V shed 3 bases and J shed 5 bases, with 17 bases lying between them. The length of the CDR3 is 16 residues. CDR1 is SNHLY, CDR2 FYNNEI, per germline. This CDR3 is CASSDVASTLDNEQFF. CDR3 nucleotides: TGTGCCAGCAGTGATGTAGCTAGTACTCTCGACAATGAGCAGTTCTTC.

The chain couples TRBV4-1 to TRBJ2-4, with TRBD2 matching 9 bases. The CDR3 extends over 19 amino acids. Germline loops: CDR1 MGHRA, CDR2 YSYEKL. Losses at the gene ends were 2 bases for V and 8 bases for J; bases not matched to a gene: 19. This CDR3 is CASSQPPLGSGRGLDIQYF. The CDR3 bases are TGCGCCAGCAGCCAACCCCCGTTGGGTAGCGGGAGAGGGTTGGACATTCAGTACTTC.

V gene TRBV27 combines with J gene TRBJ1-5; D is uncertain. The CDR3 has 13 residues. Germline V gives CDR1 MNHEY, CDR2 SMNVEV (reference sequence). Trimming shortened V by 6 bases and J by 5 bases, and 11 bases separated the two germline ends. CDR3 nucleotides: TGTGCCAGCAGAAGAACATCAGATCAGCCCCAGCATTTT. Encoded protein: CASRRTSDQPQHF.

This clone was seen only a few times. CDR3 protein: CASSLDSGSGANVLTF. The CDR3 nucleotides read TGTGCCAGCAGCCTAGACAGCGGCTCTGGGGCCAACGTCCTGACTTTC. This rearrangement joins TRBV7-9 to TRBJ2-6; either TRBD1 or TRBD2 may fit D (5 bases each). CDR3 length equals 16 residues. The V gene's germline CDR1 is SEHNR and CDR2 FQNEAQ (reference sequence). V was trimmed by 5 bases and J by 0 bases, leaving 11 bases between them.

The chain links TRBV15 to TRBJ1-5; TRBD1 matches at 7 bases. This CDR3 region has 13 residues. Germline loops: CDR1 LNHNV, CDR2 YYDKDF (reference sequence). With 7 bases clipped from V and 5 bases from J, the junction kept 5 bases outside the gene matches. This chain's CDR3 is CATTDRVDQPQHF. CDR3 coding DNA: TGTGCCACCACAGACAGGGTGGATCAGCCCCAGCATTTT.

CDR3: CAWSSAGTGTHEQYF. CDR3 nucleotides: TGTGCCTGGAGCTCCGCCGGGACAGGGACCCACGAGCAGTACTTC. This chain links TRBV30 with TRBJ2-7; 9 bases agree with TRBD1. This CDR3 region has 15 residues. Germline trimming cut 3 bases from V and 5 bases from J; bases unmatched to any gene: 11. Germline CDR1 reads GTSNPN; CDR2 reads SVGIG (reference sequence).

This clone was observed a few times. The chain employs TRBV30 and TRBJ1-2; D might be TRBD1 (6 bases). Trimming shortened V by 2 bases and J by 10 bases, and 17 bases separated the two germline ends. The CDR3 length is 13 residues. Germline CDR1 reads GTSNPN; CDR2 reads SVGIG (reference sequence). CDR3 DNA: TGTGCCTGGAGTCGACAGGTACTTAGGGACTACACCTTC. It codes for CAWSRQVLRDYTF.

A few counts support this clone. This chain links TRBV4-2 with TRBJ2-5, with unresolved D. The CDR3 spans 14 residues. Germline values: CDR1 LGHNA, CDR2 YNFKEQ. Trimming pared 1 base from V and 5 bases from J, leaving 11 bases between. The chain's CDR3 is CASSQGLEEETQYF. The CDR3 DNA reads TGTGCCAGCAGCCAAGGCCTAGAGGAGGAGACCCAGTACTTC.

The chain recombines TRBV19 with TRBJ2-7, with a possible D match to TRBD2 (5 bases). CDR1 and CDR2 from the germline V gene are LNHDA and SQIVND (reference sequence). Trimming stripped 11 bases from V and 2 bases from J, with 16 bases between. CDR3 length equals 13 residues. CDR3 coding DNA: TGTGCCTCCCAGGAGGACGTAACCTACGAGCAGTACTTC. Translating gives CASQEDVTYEQYF.

The CDR3 sequence: CASSQQGYSNQPQHF. For the CDR3, the DNA is TGTGCCAGCAGCCAACAGGGGTATAGCAATCAGCCCCAGCATTTT. The chain links TRBV4-2 to TRBJ1-5; maybe TRBD1 (6 bases). The CDR3 is made up of 15 amino acids. Trimming cost V 2 bases and J 0 bases, with 8 bases left between them. The germline V gene encodes CDR1 LGHNA and CDR2 YNFKEQ.

The rearrangement links TRBV7-9 to TRBJ1-5; 7 positions agree with TRBD1. Germline V gene lookup returns CDR1 SEHNR and CDR2 FQNEAQ (reference sequence). V lost 3 bases, J lost 3 bases, and 5 bases stayed unmatched. This CDR3 comprises 15 residues. CDR3 DNA: TGTGCCAGCAGCTTCTCAGGGGGTCTCAATCAGCCCCAGCATTTT. Protein: CASSFSGGLNQPQHF.

This chain joins TRBV2 and TRBJ2-1; 9 nucleotides agree with TRBD2. After removal of 10 bases from V and 0 bases from J, the junction contained 4 bases not matched to a gene. The germline CDR1 and CDR2 sequences are SNHLY and FYNNEI. The CDR3 has 14 residues. The CDR3 DNA is TGTGCCACGAATAGCGGGAGCTCCTACAATGAGCAGTTCTTC. Translating gives CATNSGSSYNEQFF.

The J gene is TRBJ1-3, the V gene TRBV18; 7 nucleotides agree with TRBD1. Per the germline V gene, CDR1 is KGHSH and CDR2 is LQKENI. V lost 1 base, J lost 0 bases, and 6 bases stayed unmatched. This CDR3 is built from 17 residues. The CDR3 coding sequence is TGTGCCAGCTCACCACGCCGGGACAGAGACTCTGGAAACACCATATATTTT. Its protein product is CASSPRRDRDSGNTIYF.

This clone showed up just a few times. The rearrangement uses TRBV7-3 and TRBJ2-2; 8 bases are a match to TRBD1. CDR1 and CDR2 from the germline V gene are SGHTA and FQGTGA. V dropped 5 bases and J dropped 1; count of bases not matched to a gene: 6. The CDR3 loop spans 16 amino acids. In nucleotides, the CDR3 is TGTGCCAGCAGCAGACTAGGACAGGGGAACACCGGGGAGCTGTTTTTT. Translated, it gives CASSRLGQGNTGELFF.

The genes are TRBV29-1 and TRBJ2-7; 8 bases fit TRBD1. J lost 0 bases, V lost 3 bases, and 4 bases had no gene match. This CDR3 comprises 14 residues. From germline, CDR1 is SQVTM and CDR2 ANQGSEA. In nucleotides, the CDR3 is TGCAGCGTTGAGAGGACAGGGTTCTCCTACGAGCAGTACTTC. This codes for CSVERTGFSYEQYF.

This clone was seen a few times. This rearrangement joins TRBV6-1 to TRBJ2-7; the match to TRBD2 covers 13 bases. Trimming at V came to 6 bases and at J to 4 bases, leaving 6 bases not matched to a gene. Germline CDR1 is MNHNS and CDR2 is SASEGT. CDR3 length equals 15 residues. CDR3 DNA sequence: TGTGCCAGCAGCGCTACGACTAGCGGGAGGTACGAGCAGTACTTC. Translating gives CASSATTSGRYEQYF.

This clone was seen only a few times. In the same sample, other DNA sequences code for this CDR3. The CDR3 sequence: CASSSSGTGSYEQYF. The CDR3 DNA reads TGTGCCAGCAGTTCCTCCGGGACAGGGTCCTACGAGCAGTACTTC. This chain links TRBV28 with TRBJ2-7; 9 positions agree with TRBD1. This CDR3 comprises 15 residues. CDR1 MDHEN and CDR2 SYDVKM come from the germline V gene. The trim removed 4 bases at V and 1 base at J, leaving 5 bases unmatched.

The chain is built from TRBV30 and TRBJ1-1, with 11 nucleotides matching TRBD1. The germline V gene encodes CDR1 GTSNPN and CDR2 SVGIG (reference sequence). CDR3 length: 14 residues. V shed 1 base and J 9 bases; nucleotides not matched to a gene: 7. The CDR3 here is CAWSDGTGGNKAFF. Here the CDR3 DNA reads TGTGCCTGGAGTGACGGGACAGGGGGAAACAAAGCTTTCTTT.

In DNA form, the CDR3 reads TGTGCCAGCAGCCCCAACCGGGACAAAGAGACCCAGTACTTC. Translation: CASSPNRDKETQYF. The chain links TRBV27 to TRBJ2-5; a possible D gene is TRBD1 (6 bases). The length of the CDR3 is 14 residues. CDR1 and CDR2 from the germline V gene are MNHEY and SMNVEV (reference sequence). V was trimmed by 6 bases and J by 3 bases, leaving 14 bases between them.

This clone appeared a few times. This chain uses TRBV29-1 with TRBJ1-1, with D tentatively TRBD1 (6 bases). V lost 5 bases and J 6 bases, leaving 10 bases between the germline ends. The CDR3 runs to 11 residues. CDR1 SQVTM and CDR2 ANQGSEA come from the germline V gene. The CDR3 bases are TGCAGCGTTTCTCAGGGGTCTGAAGCTTTCTTT. It encodes CSVSQGSEAFF.

CDR3 protein: CATSRPGQGGNEQFF. The CDR3 DNA follows: TGTGCCACCAGCAGACCCGGACAGGGAGGAAATGAGCAGTTCTTC. This chain joins TRBV15 and TRBJ2-1; 8 bases map to TRBD1. This CDR3 has 15 amino acids. J gave up 7 bases and V 2 bases, and 7 bases lay outside the gene matches. Germline V CDR1 and CDR2: LNHNV, YYDKDF (reference sequence).

This sequence joins TRBV7-2 and TRBJ2-2; D is perhaps TRBD2 (6 bases). The V and J ends lost 5 bases and 1 base respectively, with 14 bases between them. Germline CDR1 is SGHTA and CDR2 is FQGNSA. The CDR3 totals 16 residues. In DNA form, the CDR3 reads TGTGCCAGCAGCCCCTGGGGTAGCGGGAACACCGGGGAGCTGTTTTTT. As protein: CASSPWGSGNTGELFF.